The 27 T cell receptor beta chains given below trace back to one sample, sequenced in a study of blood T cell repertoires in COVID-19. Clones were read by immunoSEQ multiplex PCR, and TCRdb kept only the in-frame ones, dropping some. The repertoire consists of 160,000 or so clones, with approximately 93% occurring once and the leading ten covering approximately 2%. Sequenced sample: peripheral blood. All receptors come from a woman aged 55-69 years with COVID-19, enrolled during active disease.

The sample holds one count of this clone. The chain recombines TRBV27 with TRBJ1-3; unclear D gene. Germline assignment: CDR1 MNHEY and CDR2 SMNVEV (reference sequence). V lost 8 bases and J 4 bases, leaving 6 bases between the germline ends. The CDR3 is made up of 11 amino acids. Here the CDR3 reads CASGQGNTIYF. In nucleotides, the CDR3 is TGTGCCAGCGGGCAGGGAAACACCATATATTTT.

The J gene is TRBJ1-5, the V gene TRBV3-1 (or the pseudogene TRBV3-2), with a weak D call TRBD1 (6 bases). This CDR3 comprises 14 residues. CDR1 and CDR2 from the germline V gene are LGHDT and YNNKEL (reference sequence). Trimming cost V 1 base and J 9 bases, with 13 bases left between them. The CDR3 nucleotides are TGTGCCAGCAGCCAAGGGGGGGGCTCGTTGCCCCAGCATTTT. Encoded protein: CASSQGGGSLPQHF.

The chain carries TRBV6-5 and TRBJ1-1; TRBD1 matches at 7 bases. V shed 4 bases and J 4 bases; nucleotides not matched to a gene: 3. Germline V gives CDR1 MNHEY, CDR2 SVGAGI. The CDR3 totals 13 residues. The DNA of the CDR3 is TGTGCCAGCAGTTTCCCAGGGGGCACTGAAGCTTTCTTT. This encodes CASSFPGGTEAFF.

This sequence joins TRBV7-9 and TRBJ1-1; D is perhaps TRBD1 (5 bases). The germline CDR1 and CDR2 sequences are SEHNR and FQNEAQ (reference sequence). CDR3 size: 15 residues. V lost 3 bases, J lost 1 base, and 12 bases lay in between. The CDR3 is CASSFLLDRNTEAFF. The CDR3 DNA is TGTGCCAGCAGCTTCCTACTCGACAGGAACACTGAAGCTTTCTTT.

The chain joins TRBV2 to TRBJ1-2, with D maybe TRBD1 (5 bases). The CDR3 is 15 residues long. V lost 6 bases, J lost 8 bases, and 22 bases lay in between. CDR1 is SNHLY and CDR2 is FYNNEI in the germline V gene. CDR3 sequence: CASRATGTPSVGYTF. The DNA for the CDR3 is TGTGCCAGCAGGGCGACGGGGACTCCCAGTGTGGGCTACACCTTC.

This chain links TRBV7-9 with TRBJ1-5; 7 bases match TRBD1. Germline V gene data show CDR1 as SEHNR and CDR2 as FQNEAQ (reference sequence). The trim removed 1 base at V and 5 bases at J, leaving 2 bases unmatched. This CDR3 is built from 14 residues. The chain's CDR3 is CASSLGGGDQPQHF. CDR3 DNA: TGTGCCAGCAGCTTAGGAGGGGGCGATCAGCCCCAGCATTTT. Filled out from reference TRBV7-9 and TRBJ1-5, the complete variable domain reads DTGVSQNPRHKITKRGQNVTFRCDPISEHNRLYWYRQTLGQGPEFLTYFQNEAQLEKSRLLSDRFSAERPKGSFSTLEIQRTEQGDSAMYLCASSLGGGDQPQHFGDGTRLSIL.

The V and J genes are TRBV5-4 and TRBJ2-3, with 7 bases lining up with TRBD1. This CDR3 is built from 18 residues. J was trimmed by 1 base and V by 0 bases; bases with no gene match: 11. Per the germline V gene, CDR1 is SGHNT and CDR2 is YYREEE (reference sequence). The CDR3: CASSLGSLDTGGTDTQYF. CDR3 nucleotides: TGTGCCAGCAGCTTGGGGTCGCTAGACACAGGGGGCACAGATACGCAGTATTTT.

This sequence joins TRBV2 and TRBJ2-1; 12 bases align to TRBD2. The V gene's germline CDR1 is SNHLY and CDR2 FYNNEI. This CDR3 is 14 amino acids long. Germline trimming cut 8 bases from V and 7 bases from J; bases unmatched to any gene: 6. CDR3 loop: CASPSSGRGNEQFF. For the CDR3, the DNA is TGTGCCAGCCCTTCTAGCGGGAGGGGAAATGAGCAGTTCTTC.

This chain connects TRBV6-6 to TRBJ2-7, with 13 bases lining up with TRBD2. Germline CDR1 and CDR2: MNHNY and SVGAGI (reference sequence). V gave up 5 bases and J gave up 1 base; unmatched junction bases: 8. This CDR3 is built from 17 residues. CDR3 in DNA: TGTGCCAGCAGTCCCACTAGCGGGGGGGCGGGTTCCTACGAGCAGTACTTC. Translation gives CASSPTSGGAGSYEQYF.

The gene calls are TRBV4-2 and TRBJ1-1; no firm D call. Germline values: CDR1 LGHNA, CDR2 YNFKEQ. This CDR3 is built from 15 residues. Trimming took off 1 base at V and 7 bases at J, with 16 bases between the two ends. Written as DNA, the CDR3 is TGTGCCAGCAGCCAAGGGCTGGCCGCGGGTTATGAAGCTTTCTTT. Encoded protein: CASSQGLAAGYEAFF.

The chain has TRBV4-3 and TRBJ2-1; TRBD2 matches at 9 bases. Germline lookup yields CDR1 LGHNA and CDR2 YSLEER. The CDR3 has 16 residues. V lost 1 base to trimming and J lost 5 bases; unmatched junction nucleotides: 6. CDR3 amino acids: CASSQVDSGGNNEQFF. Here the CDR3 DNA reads TGCGCCAGCAGCCAAGTAGATAGCGGGGGTAACAATGAGCAGTTCTTC.

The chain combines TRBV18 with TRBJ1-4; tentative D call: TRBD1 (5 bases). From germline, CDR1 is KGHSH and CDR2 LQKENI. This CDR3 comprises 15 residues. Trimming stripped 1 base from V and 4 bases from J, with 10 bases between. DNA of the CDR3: TGTGCCAGCTCACCACAGGGGCCTGTTAATGAAAAACTGTTTTTT. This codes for CASSPQGPVNEKLFF. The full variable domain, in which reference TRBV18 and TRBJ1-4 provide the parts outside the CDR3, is NAGVMQNPRHLVRRRGQEARLRCSPMKGHSHVYWYRQLPEEGLKFMVYLQKENIIDESGMPKERFSAEFPKEGPSILRIQQVVRGDSAAYFCASSPQGPVNEKLFFGSGTQLSVL.

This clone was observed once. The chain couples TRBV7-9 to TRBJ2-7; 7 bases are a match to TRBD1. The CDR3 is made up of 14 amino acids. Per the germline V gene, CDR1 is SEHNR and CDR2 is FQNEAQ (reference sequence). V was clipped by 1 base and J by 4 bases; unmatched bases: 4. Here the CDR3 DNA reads TGTGCCAGCAGCTTAGAGGGGGCTATATACGAGCAGTACTTC. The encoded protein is CASSLEGAIYEQYF.

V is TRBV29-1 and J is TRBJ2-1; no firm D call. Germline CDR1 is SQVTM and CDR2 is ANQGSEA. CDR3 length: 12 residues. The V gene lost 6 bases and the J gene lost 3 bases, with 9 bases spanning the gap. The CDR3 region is CSVRLDYNEQFF. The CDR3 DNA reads TGCAGCGTCCGACTGGACTACAATGAGCAGTTCTTC.

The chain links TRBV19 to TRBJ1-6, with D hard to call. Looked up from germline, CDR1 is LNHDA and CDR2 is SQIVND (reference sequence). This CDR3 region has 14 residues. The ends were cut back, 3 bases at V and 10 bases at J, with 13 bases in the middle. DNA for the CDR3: TGTGCCAGTAGTATGTCTGTAGCCGAATCACCCCTCCACTTT. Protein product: CASSMSVAESPLHF.

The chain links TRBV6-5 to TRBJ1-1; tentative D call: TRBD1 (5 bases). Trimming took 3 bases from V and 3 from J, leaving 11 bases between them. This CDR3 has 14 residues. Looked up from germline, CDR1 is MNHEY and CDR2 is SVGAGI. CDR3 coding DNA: TGTGCCAGCAGTTATAGTCCGGGGGACACTGAAGCTTTCTTT. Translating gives CASSYSPGDTEAFF.

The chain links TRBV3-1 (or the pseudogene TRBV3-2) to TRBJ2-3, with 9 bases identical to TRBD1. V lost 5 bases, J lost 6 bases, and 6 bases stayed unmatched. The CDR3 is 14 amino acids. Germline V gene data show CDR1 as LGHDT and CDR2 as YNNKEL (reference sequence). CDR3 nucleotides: TGTGCCAGCAGCACCCGACAGGGGGTGGATACGCAGTATTTT. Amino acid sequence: CASSTRQGVDTQYF.

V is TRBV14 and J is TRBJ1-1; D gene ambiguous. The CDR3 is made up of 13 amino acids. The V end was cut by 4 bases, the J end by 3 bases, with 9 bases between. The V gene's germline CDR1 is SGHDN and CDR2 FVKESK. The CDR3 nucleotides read TGTGCCAGCAGCCCCTCGGGATACACTGAAGCTTTCTTT. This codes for CASSPSGYTEAFF.

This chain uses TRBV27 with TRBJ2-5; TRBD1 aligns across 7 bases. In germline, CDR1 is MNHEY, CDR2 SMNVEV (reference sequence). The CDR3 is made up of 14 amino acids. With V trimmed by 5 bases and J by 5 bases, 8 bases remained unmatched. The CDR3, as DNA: TGTGCCAGCAGTCTCACAGGGGAGTGGGAGACCCAGTACTTC. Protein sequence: CASSLTGEWETQYF.

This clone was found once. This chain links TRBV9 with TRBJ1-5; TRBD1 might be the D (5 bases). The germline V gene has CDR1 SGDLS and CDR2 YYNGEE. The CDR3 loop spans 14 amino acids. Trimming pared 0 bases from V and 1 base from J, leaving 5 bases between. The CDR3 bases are TGTGCCAGCAGCGTAGAGGGGAGCAATCAGCCCCAGCATTTT. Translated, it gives CASSVEGSNQPQHF. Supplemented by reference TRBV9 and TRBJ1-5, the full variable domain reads DSGVTQTPKHLITATGQRVTLRCSPRSGDLSVYWYQQSLDQGLQFLIQYYNGEERAKGNILERFSAQQFPDLHSELNLSSLELGDSALYFCASSVEGSNQPQHFGDGTRLSIL.

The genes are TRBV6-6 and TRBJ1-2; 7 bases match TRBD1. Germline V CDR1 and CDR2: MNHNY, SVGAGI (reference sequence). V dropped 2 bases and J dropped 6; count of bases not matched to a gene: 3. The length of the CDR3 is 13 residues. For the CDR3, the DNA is TGTGCCAGCAGTTACGATGACAGGGATGGCTACACCTTC. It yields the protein CASSYDDRDGYTF.

DNA of the CDR3: TGTGCCAGTAGTATTGGGCAGCTCGAACAGCCCCAGCATTTT. This gives the protein CASSIGQLEQPQHF. The J gene is TRBJ1-5, the V gene TRBV19, with D uncertain. CDR1 is LNHDA, CDR2 SQIVND, per germline (reference sequence). The germline V and J ends were trimmed by 3 bases and 7 bases, with 13 bases remaining between them. The CDR3 contains 14 residues.

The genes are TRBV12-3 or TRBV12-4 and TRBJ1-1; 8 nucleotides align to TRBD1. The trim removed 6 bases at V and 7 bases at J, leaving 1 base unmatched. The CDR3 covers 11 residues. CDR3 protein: CASSDRGEAFF. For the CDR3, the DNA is TGTGCCAGCAGCGACAGGGGTGAAGCTTTCTTT.

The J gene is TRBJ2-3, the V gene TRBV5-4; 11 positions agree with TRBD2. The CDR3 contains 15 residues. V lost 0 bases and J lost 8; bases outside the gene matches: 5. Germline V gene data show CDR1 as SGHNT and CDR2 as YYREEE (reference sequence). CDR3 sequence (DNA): TGTGCCAGCAGCTTGGAACTAGCGGGGGAGGGTACGCAGTATTTT. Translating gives CASSLELAGEGTQYF.

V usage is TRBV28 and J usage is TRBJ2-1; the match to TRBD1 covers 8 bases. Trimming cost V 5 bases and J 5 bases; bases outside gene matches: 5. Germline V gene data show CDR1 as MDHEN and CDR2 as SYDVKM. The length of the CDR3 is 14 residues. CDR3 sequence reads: CASSLTGDNNEQFF. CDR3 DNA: TGTGCCAGCAGTCTGACAGGGGATAACAATGAGCAGTTCTTC.

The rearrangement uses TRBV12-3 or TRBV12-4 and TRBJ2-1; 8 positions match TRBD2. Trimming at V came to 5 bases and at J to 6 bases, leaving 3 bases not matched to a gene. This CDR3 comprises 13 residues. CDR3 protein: CASSPSGFNEQFF. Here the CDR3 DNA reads TGTGCCAGCAGTCCTAGCGGGTTCAATGAGCAGTTCTTC.

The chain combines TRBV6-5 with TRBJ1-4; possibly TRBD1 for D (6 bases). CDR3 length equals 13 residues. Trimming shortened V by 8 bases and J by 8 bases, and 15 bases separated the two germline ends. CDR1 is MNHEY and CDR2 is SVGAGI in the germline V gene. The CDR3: CASSPRQAEKLFF. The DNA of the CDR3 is TGTGCCAGCTCACCTAGACAGGCAGAAAAACTGTTTTTT.